The clone carrying this TCR beta chain counts as medium-sized. Its antigen remains unknown. The CDR3 runs 11 residues. V lost 6 bases, J lost 5 bases, and 8 bases lay in between. Germline lookup yields CDR1 MNHNS and CDR2 SASEGT. Amplification of the TCR beta CDR3 was achieved through multiplex PCR with 32 V and 13 J primers. MiXCR, run by TCRdb on the multiplex PCR reads, gives a single entry per CDR3 protein. This sample has some 10,000 distinct CDR3 sequences, with 25% to 35% found just once. This specimen belongs to a study of immune heterogeneity within non-small cell lung tumors. Turning to the study itself: The tumors comprised a few squamous cell carcinomas, some ten non-squamous carcinomas and 1 not otherwise specified. Whole-study findings and limits: Identical dominant CDR3 beta clonotypes showed recurrence across tumor sites within a patient, and site-unique high-frequency clones were also present. Local tumor mutational burden, with an R of around 0.35, correlated moderately but significantly with local T-cell clonality.

The starting template was genomic DNA from bulk tumor, around 610 ng per sample. Spaced far apart, several biopsies were taken from each primary tumor during surgery. Undergoing curative surgery were patients whose non-small cell lung cancer was untreated and newly diagnosed. Patients with newly diagnosed non-small cell lung cancer who underwent surgery with curative intent served as donors. This receptor was taken from a woman aged 55-75 years with non-small cell lung cancer. Sequences were obtained from lung tumor tissue. V gene TRBV6-1 combines with J gene TRBJ2-7; D uncertain. The CDR3 here is CASSELNEQYF. CDR3 DNA: TGTGCCAGCAGCGAGTTAAACGAGCAGTACTTC.